This T cell receptor (beta chain) is drawn from a study of blood T cells in healthy people across ages. The wider study: Template switching retrieved approximately one barcoded beta molecule for each two T cells.

Peripheral blood samples of roughly 9.9 milliliters were drawn from each donor. With regard to this clonotype: The antigen is not known.

Germline-derived CDR1 and CDR2 are DFQATT and SNEGSKA (reference sequence). The J segment lost 6 bases and the V segment lost 3 bases, leaving 6 bases of the junction unmatched. There are 14 residues in the CDR3. Sample-barcoded 5' priming and a J-beta primer mix drove a second PCR of roughly 7 to 11 cycles. One entry per CDR3 protein results from TCRdb running MiXCR on the 5' RACE reads. Of 790,000 or so distinct CDR3 sequences in the sample, roughly three fifths were seen once. Study-level results: Because donor CMV status was unknown, expanded clonotype changes were possibly confounded.

The sequence derives from a man aged 40-55 years in good health. This chain uses TRBV20-1 with TRBJ2-1; 9 nucleotides line up with TRBD2. Source material: blood. The CDR3 loop is CSASGTSRSNEQFF. The CDR3, as DNA: TGCAGTGCTAGTGGGACTAGCAGGTCCAATGAGCAGTTCTTC.